This T cell receptor (beta chain) was profiled in a study of identical twins. cDNA molecules carried unique molecular identifiers, and template switching added a universal primer site. One entry per CDR3 protein results from TCRdb running MiXCR on the 5' RACE reads. This sample carries nearly 650,000 distinct CDR3 sequences, 7.1% of them seen once, and the ten largest clones take 1.6%. This clonotype has at least ten counts. Its antigen is undetermined. General study points: Those out-of-frame alpha sequences shared by twins showed an excess of low generation probability. The degree of excess twin sharing was weaker in beta out-of-frame sequences.

Germline CDR1 and CDR2: SGDLS and YYNGEE. The CDR3 length is 14 residues. V was trimmed by 0 bases and J by 0 bases, leaving 4 bases between them. Separately, the same data were catalogued under a study of yellow fever vaccine responses in identical twins.

This chain joins TRBV9 and TRBJ1-3; D unclear. Sequenced material: PBMCs. The TCR sequence derives from a woman between 18 and 29 years old in good health. The CDR3 region is CASSVGSSGNTIYF. The CDR3 nucleotides are TGTGCCAGCAGCGTAGGGAGCTCTGGAAACACCATATATTTT.